A single sample gave rise to the 29 T cell receptor beta chains below, sequenced in a study of cytomegalovirus exposure and HLA in healthy donors. Primers: 60 Vbeta forward and 13 Jbeta reverse. Only in-frame clones appear in the TCRdb table, and some are missing; sequencing was by immunoSEQ multiplex PCR. The sample lists roughly 120,000 clones, over 70% seen once, with roughly 11% in the top ten. Material for sequencing was PBMCs. The receptors derive from a woman in her forties or fifties in good health and CMV-seropositive.

The V and J genes are TRBV19 and TRBJ1-5; the D gene is possibly TRBD1 (5 bases). Trimming left V 3 bases short and J 7 bases short, with 13 bases between. Per germline, CDR1 LNHDA and CDR2 SQIVND (reference sequence). This CDR3 is 14 amino acids long. The CDR3 is CASSMREEGQPQHF. The CDR3 nucleotides read TGTGCCAGTAGTATGCGGGAAGAGGGGCAGCCCCAGCATTTT.

The chain joins TRBV7-9 to TRBJ1-4; TRBD1 matches 8 bases. CDR3 length equals 15 residues. J gave up 3 bases and V 5 bases, and 5 bases lay outside the gene matches. Germline V gene lookup returns CDR1 SEHNR and CDR2 FQNEAQ (reference sequence). The CDR3 reads CASSLDRGPNEKLFF. The CDR3 DNA follows: TGTGCCAGCAGCCTCGACAGGGGACCTAATGAAAAACTGTTTTTT.

This clone has just a few counts. The chain recombines TRBV6-5 with TRBJ2-7, with 9 bases lining up with TRBD2. The CDR3 loop spans 14 amino acids. After removal of 5 bases from V and 4 bases from J, the junction contained 6 bases not matched to a gene. Germline values: CDR1 MNHEY, CDR2 SVGAGI. In DNA form, the CDR3 reads TGTGCCAGCAGTAAGACTAGCGGCAGTTACGAGCAGTACTTC. It translates to CASSKTSGSYEQYF.

The chain employs TRBV9 and TRBJ2-1; 8 positions agree with TRBD2. Germline V gene data show CDR1 as SGDLS and CDR2 as YYNGEE. Trimming took 0 bases from V and 5 from J; bases not matched to a gene: 7. There are 16 residues in the CDR3. The CDR3 DNA sequence: TGTGCCAGCAGCGTAGGAGCGGGAGTCGTAGACAATGAGCAGTTCTTC. Translating gives CASSVGAGVVDNEQFF.

The rearrangement uses TRBV7-6 and TRBJ2-2; 7 bases match TRBD1. J was trimmed by 0 bases and V by 6 bases; bases with no gene match: 4. The CDR3 totals 15 residues. Per the germline V gene, CDR1 is SGHVS and CDR2 is FNYEAQ. CDR3 sequence reads: CASRPGTANTGELFF. The CDR3 DNA follows: TGTGCCAGCAGACCCGGGACAGCGAACACCGGGGAGCTGTTTTTT.

The chain links TRBV7-2 to TRBJ1-5; D unresolved. CDR1 and CDR2 from the germline V gene are SGHTA and FQGNSA. The CDR3 loop spans 11 amino acids. The V and J ends lost 4 bases and 9 bases respectively, with 7 bases between them. For the CDR3, the DNA is TGTGCCAGCAGCTCTAGCGGGCCCCAGCATTTT. Translated: CASSSSGPQHF.

This clone was counted once. The CDR3 DNA reads TGTGCCAGTAGTCCCGGGCAGGGTCAGCCCCAGCATTTT. This encodes CASSPGQGQPQHF. The genes are TRBV19 and TRBJ1-5, with D tentatively TRBD1 (5 bases). The CDR3 sequence is 13 residues long. V was clipped by 5 bases and J by 6 bases, with 11 bases between them. Per germline, CDR1 LNHDA and CDR2 SQIVND (reference sequence).

This chain joins TRBV9 and TRBJ1-4; D is unresolved. The germline V and J ends were trimmed by 2 bases and 8 bases, with 16 bases remaining between them. Germline values: CDR1 SGDLS, CDR2 YYNGEE. The CDR3 sequence is 15 residues long. The CDR3 loop reads CASSVFGRVGEKLFF. The CDR3 DNA reads as TGTGCCAGCAGCGTTTTCGGGAGGGTTGGCGAAAAACTGTTTTTT. The entire variable domain, with the rest obtained from reference TRBV9 and TRBJ1-4, is as follows: DSGVTQTPKHLITATGQRVTLRCSPRSGDLSVYWYQQSLDQGLQFLIQYYNGEERAKGNILERFSAQQFPDLHSELNLSSLELGDSALYFCASSVFGRVGEKLFFGSGTQLSVL.

V gene TRBV4-1 combines with J gene TRBJ2-2; TRBD2 aligns across 12 bases. CDR1 is MGHRA, CDR2 YSYEKL, per germline. The CDR3 has 16 residues. V gave up 4 bases and J gave up 5 bases; unmatched junction bases: 5. The CDR3 nucleotides read TGCGCCAGCAGCCCAACTACTAGCGGGGGGACCGGGGAGCTGTTTTTT. It encodes CASSPTTSGGTGELFF.

The chain uses TRBV9 and TRBJ1-1; TRBD1 is a possible D gene (6 bases). Germline V gene lookup returns CDR1 SGDLS and CDR2 YYNGEE. V was trimmed by 3 bases and J by 2 bases, leaving 11 bases between them. This CDR3 comprises 14 residues. The CDR3 DNA reads TGTGCCAGCAGCGACGGGACAAAAAACACTGAAGCTTTCTTT. It translates to CASSDGTKNTEAFF. Together with reference TRBV9 and TRBJ1-1, the CDR3 gives the full variable domain: DSGVTQTPKHLITATGQRVTLRCSPRSGDLSVYWYQQSLDQGLQFLIQYYNGEERAKGNILERFSAQQFPDLHSELNLSSLELGDSALYFCASSDGTKNTEAFFGQGTRLTVV.

This clone showed up just a few times. The rearrangement links TRBV27 to TRBJ1-1; D ambiguous. V lost 3 bases, J lost 6 bases, and 17 bases lay in between. This CDR3 is built from 15 residues. Germline-derived CDR1 and CDR2 are MNHEY and SMNVEV (reference sequence). CDR3 nucleotide sequence: TGTGCCAGCAGTTTGATCCCGGACTGGTACGCTGAAGCTTTCTTT. Its protein product is CASSLIPDWYAEAFF.

This sequence joins TRBV10-2 and TRBJ2-1; 11 nucleotides agree with TRBD2. CDR1 and CDR2 (germline): WSHSY, SAAADI. CDR3 size: 15 residues. V shed 6 bases and J 7 bases; nucleotides not matched to a gene: 8. The CDR3 bases are TGCGCCAGCAGCTATCATAGCGGGAGGGGTAATGAGCAGTTCTTC. Protein: CASSYHSGRGNEQFF.

The V gene is TRBV27, the J gene TRBJ2-1; TRBD2 agrees at 10 bases. Germline loops: CDR1 MNHEY, CDR2 SMNVEV (reference sequence). CDR3 size: 18 residues. Trimming removed 10 bases from V and 6 bases from J; junction bases left unmatched: 21. CDR3 sequence: CATQPWGLPAGGFNEQFF. DNA for the CDR3: TGTGCCACCCAACCCTGGGGCCTGCCAGCGGGAGGGTTCAATGAGCAGTTCTTC.

The gene calls are TRBV28 and TRBJ2-7; D is perhaps TRBD1 (6 bases). V was shortened by 6 bases and J by 2 bases, with 17 bases between the two germline ends. Germline V gene data show CDR1 as MDHEN and CDR2 as SYDVKM. The CDR3 is made up of 15 amino acids. CDR3 coding DNA: TGTGCCAGCAGGCTAACCTTGGGACACGCCTACGAGCAGTACTTC. Protein product: CASRLTLGHAYEQYF.

The rearrangement links TRBV28 to TRBJ1-5; the D is unclear. The V and J ends lost 3 bases and 7 bases respectively, with 13 bases between them. Germline V gives CDR1 MDHEN, CDR2 SYDVKM. This CDR3 spans 14 amino acids. The CDR3: CASSFGRANQPQHF. For the CDR3, the DNA is TGTGCCAGCAGTTTTGGGAGGGCGAACCAGCCCCAGCATTTT.

The chain uses TRBV6-5 and TRBJ1-1; D is perhaps TRBD1 (6 bases). Germline CDR1 MNHEY, CDR2 SVGAGI. The V and J ends lost 5 bases and 2 bases respectively, with 9 bases between them. CDR3 length: 13 residues. The CDR3 nucleotides read TGTGCCAGCAGTAAACAGGGTAACACTGAAGCTTTCTTT. Its protein is CASSKQGNTEAFF.

This chain uses TRBV5-1 with TRBJ2-7; 11 positions match TRBD1. V was pared by 4 bases and J by 4 bases, with 4 bases of the junction left unmatched. Germline V gene data show CDR1 as SGHRS and CDR2 as YFSETQ. This CDR3 comprises 14 residues. CDR3 nucleotide sequence: TGCGCCAGCAGCGTGGACAGGGGGCTTTACGAGCAGTACTTC. Translated: CASSVDRGLYEQYF.

This sequence joins TRBV2 and TRBJ1-5; the match to TRBD1 covers 9 bases. The germline gives CDR1 SNHLY, CDR2 FYNNEI. V shed 0 bases and J 2 bases; nucleotides not matched to a gene: 5. This CDR3 contains 17 residues. This chain's CDR3 is CASSEAHRGQGNQPQHF. CDR3 coding DNA: TGTGCCAGCAGTGAAGCGCACAGGGGGCAAGGCAATCAGCCCCAGCATTTT.

The chain employs TRBV5-1 and TRBJ1-3, with no clear D. The V and J ends lost 4 bases and 6 bases respectively, with 14 bases between them. The CDR3 covers 14 residues. Germline assignment: CDR1 SGHRS and CDR2 YFSETQ. CDR3 loop: CASSPEEGENTIYF. The CDR3 DNA follows: TGCGCCAGCAGCCCGGAAGAGGGCGAAAACACCATATATTTT.

On this clone itself: Without the conserved terminal phenylalanine or tryptophan, this CDR3 likely stems from a read error. The J gene is TRBJ2-2, the V gene TRBV4-2, with 8 bases fitting TRBD1. Germline CDR1 is LGHNA and CDR2 is YNFKEQ. The CDR3 extends over 18 amino acids. The junction had 14 bases not matched to a gene; V was cut back by 8 bases and J by 0 bases. The CDR3 loop is CASGGPEGQASNTGELFV. In DNA form, the CDR3 reads TGTGCCAGCGGTGGGCCTGAGGGACAGGCCTCGAACACCGGGGAGCTGTTTGTT.

This sequence joins TRBV18 and TRBJ2-7; 8 bases align to TRBD1. Germline V CDR1 and CDR2: KGHSH, LQKENI. The CDR3 spans 14 residues. J gave up 5 bases and V 3 bases, and 6 bases lay outside the gene matches. In DNA form, the CDR3 reads TGTGCCAGCTCACCGAAGCAGGGGGCCCACGAGCAGTACTTC. Protein product: CASSPKQGAHEQYF.

The V call is TRBV5-5, the J call TRBJ2-3, with D perhaps matching TRBD2 (5 bases). This CDR3 comprises 14 residues. The germline V gene has CDR1 SGHKS and CDR2 YYEKEE (reference sequence). The V end lost 0 bases, the J end lost 4 bases, and 9 bases lay between the germline ends. As DNA, the CDR3 is TGTGCCAGCAGCTTGGACGCTAGCCCAGATACGCAGTATTTT. Translated, it gives CASSLDASPDTQYF.

This clone was seen only once. The V call is TRBV19, the J call TRBJ2-6; no definite D call. V was clipped by 8 bases and J by 2 bases, with 7 bases between them. The CDR3 contains 13 residues. The V gene's germline CDR1 is LNHDA and CDR2 SQIVND (reference sequence). The CDR3 DNA follows: TGTGCCAGTGAAGGAGCTGGGGCCAACGTCCTGACTTTC. Translated, it gives CASEGAGANVLTF.

J is TRBJ2-7 and V is TRBV18; TRBD1 matches 9 bases. The CDR3 loop spans 17 amino acids. In germline, CDR1 is KGHSH, CDR2 LQKENI. J was trimmed by 4 bases and V by 1 base; bases with no gene match: 11. DNA for the CDR3: TGTGCCAGCTCACCACGGATTGGGGCACAGGGGGCTTACGAGCAGTACTTC. It translates to CASSPRIGAQGAYEQYF.

The V and J genes are TRBV9 and TRBJ2-1, with D tentatively TRBD2 (6 bases). CDR1 and CDR2 (germline): SGDLS, YYNGEE. The CDR3 sequence is 15 residues long. Trimming shortened V by 1 base and J by 3 bases, and 11 bases separated the two germline ends. DNA for the CDR3: TGTGCCAGCAGCGTATCGGGCGGGAACTACAATGAGCAGTTCTTC. Its protein product is CASSVSGGNYNEQFF.

This clone was counted only a few times. The V gene is TRBV25-1, the J gene TRBJ2-1; D call uncertain. Germline CDR1 is MGHDK and CDR2 is SYGVNS. The CDR3 has 16 amino acids. The ends were cut back, 0 bases at V and 2 bases at J, with 11 bases in the middle. The CDR3 DNA reads TGTGCCAGCAGTGAATATGGAGCAAGTACCTACAATGAGCAGTTCTTC. It yields the protein CASSEYGASTYNEQFF.

This clone was seen a few times. The CDR3 DNA is TGTGCCAGCAGAGACAGACAGGTTTGGAATTCACCCCTCCACTTT. Encoded protein: CASRDRQVWNSPLHF. This chain links TRBV2 with TRBJ1-6, with D perhaps TRBD1 (6 bases). Germline-derived CDR1 and CDR2 are SNHLY and FYNNEI. Trimming removed 6 bases at V and 7 bases at J, with 16 bases between. The CDR3 contains 15 residues.

This clone was seen just once. One end of the junction fails to match germline, which may point to a read error. The chain couples TRBV5-8 to TRBJ2-7; 10 nucleotides line up with TRBD2. The germline V gene encodes CDR1 SGHTS and CDR2 YDEGEE. The CDR3 consists of 14 residues. The CDR3 DNA sequence: TGTGCCAGCAGTCGGACTGGGGCTAGCGGGAGCTCGGAATTC. Its translation is CASSRTGASGSSEF. The full variable domain, its missing parts supplied by reference TRBV5-8 and TRBJ2-7, is EAGVTQSPTHLIKTRGQQATLRCSPISGHTSVYWYQQALGLGLQFLLWYDEGEERNRGNFPPRFSGRQFPNYSSELNVNALELEDSALYLCASSRTGASGSSEFGPGTRLTVT.

The chain has TRBV4-3 and TRBJ1-4; unclear D gene. The CDR3 totals 15 residues. The germline CDR1 and CDR2 sequences are LGHNA and YSLEER. Trimming removed 0 bases at V and 4 bases at J, with 9 bases between. DNA of the CDR3: TGCGCCAGCAGCCAAGATCTCCGCAGTAATGAAAAACTGTTTTTT. Its protein is CASSQDLRSNEKLFF.